Following are 19 T cell receptor beta chains from one sample sequenced in a study of regulatory T cells in long-lasting Graves disease. Time point specified: persistent/refractory GD, antithyroid drugs over 5 years with positive TRAb. PBMCs provided the RNA from which the TCR library was made. Libraries of TCR beta came from iRepertoire HTBI primers plus Arm-PCR of CDR3 regions. TCRdb independently ran MiXCR on the multiplex PCR reads; one entry per CDR3 protein. The sample includes some 430,000 distinct CDR3 sequences, about 22% of them seen just once. The specimen was peripheral blood mononuclear cells (PBMCs), collected when the disease was refractory, from a patient treated with antithyroid drugs. These receptors all come from a female donor with Graves disease.

This clonotype was observed at least ten times. The V call is TRBV19, the J call TRBJ1-2; possibly TRBD1 for D (5 bases). Trimming removed 6 bases from V and 3 bases from J, with 14 bases in between. This CDR3 is 14 amino acids long. CDR1 and CDR2 from the germline V gene are LNHDA and SQIVND (reference sequence). The CDR3 reads CASSTEGRYYGYTF. Written as DNA, the CDR3 is TGTGCCAGTAGCACTGAGGGACGGTACTATGGCTACACCTTC.

The chain employs TRBV28 and TRBJ2-3, with 9 bases identical to TRBD2. CDR3 length: 16 amino acids. The V segment lost 3 bases and the J segment 3 bases; nucleotides outside the gene matches: 7. CDR1 and CDR2 from the germline V gene are MDHEN and SYDVKM. The CDR3 DNA sequence: TGTGCCAGCAGTTTTAGGGCTAGCGGGAAGACAGATACGCAGTATTTT. It specifies CASSFRASGKTDTQYF.

This clonotype has more than one count but fewer than ten. The chain is built from TRBV24-1 and TRBJ2-5; a possible D gene is TRBD1 (5 bases). Trimming cost V 9 bases and J 3 bases, with 13 bases left between them. Germline V gene sequence: CDR1 KGHDR, CDR2 SFDVKD. The CDR3 is made up of 13 amino acids. In DNA, the CDR3 is TGTGCCACCGGAAAGGGGAATGAAGAGACCCAGTACTTC. The encoded protein is CATGKGNEETQYF.

The chain links TRBV7-9 to TRBJ2-4, with a possible D match to TRBD2 (5 bases). The V end lost 4 bases, the J end lost 6 bases, and 19 bases lay between the germline ends. This CDR3 has 16 amino acids. CDR1 and CDR2 (germline): SEHNR, FQNEAQ (reference sequence). The CDR3 DNA reads TGTGCCAGCAGCTCTCCCTCGGGGATTGGGAGAAACATTCAGTACTTC. The encoded protein is CASSSPSGIGRNIQYF.

At least ten counts were recorded for this clonotype. This chain connects TRBV28 to TRBJ2-2; no clear D gene. This CDR3 contains 14 residues. Between the trimmed V and J ends, which lost 5 bases and 5 bases, there was a span of 12 bases. CDR1 is MDHEN, CDR2 SYDVKM, per germline. CDR3 region: CASSIRTETGELFF. The CDR3 nucleotides are TGTGCCAGCAGTATACGGACGGAGACCGGGGAGCTGTTTTTT.

This clonotype was observed many times. The genes are TRBV20-1 and TRBJ1-2; perhaps TRBD1 as D (6 bases). Trimming took off 5 bases at V and 8 bases at J, with 24 bases between the two ends. From germline, CDR1 is DFQATT and CDR2 SNEGSKA (reference sequence). The CDR3 consists of 15 residues. The CDR3 here is CSAWAGQPLVEGYTF. For the CDR3, the DNA is TGCAGTGCTTGGGCTGGACAGCCCCTGGTTGAAGGCTACACCTTC.

This chain connects TRBV11-2 to TRBJ2-3; D may be TRBD2 (5 bases). This CDR3 spans 14 amino acids. CDR1 SGHAT and CDR2 FQNNGV come from the germline V gene. The germline V and J ends were trimmed by 1 base and 3 bases, with 8 bases remaining between them. CDR3 DNA: TGTGCCAGCAGCTTAGTCGGGGAGACAGATACGCAGTATTTT. This gives the protein CASSLVGETDTQYF.

This clonotype was counted once. J is TRBJ2-7 and V is TRBV14; TRBD2 is a possible D gene (5 bases). Per germline, CDR1 SGHDN and CDR2 FVKESK. Trimming stripped 4 bases from V and 6 bases from J, with 19 bases between. The CDR3 contains 15 residues. CDR3 sequence: CASSLRLAGLSEQYF. DNA for the CDR3: TGTGCCAGCAGCCTCCGCCTAGCAGGTTTAAGCGAGCAGTACTTC. Full variable domain (remainder filled in from reference TRBV14 and TRBJ2-7): EAGVTQFPSHSVIEKGQTVTLRCDPISGHDNLYWYRRVMGKEIKFLLHFVKESKQDESGMPNNRFLAERTGGTYSTLKVQPAELEDSGVYFCASSLRLAGLSEQYFGPGTRLTVT.

In its sample, this clonotype was seen many times. The rearrangement joins TRBV28 to TRBJ1-2; 11 bases are a match to TRBD1. The V segment lost 6 bases and the J segment 6 bases; nucleotides outside the gene matches: 6. The CDR3 is made up of 14 amino acids. Per germline, CDR1 MDHEN and CDR2 SYDVKM. The CDR3 reads CASSLGQGAHGYTF. The CDR3 DNA is TGTGCCAGCAGCCTAGGACAGGGGGCGCATGGCTACACCTTC.

The gene calls are TRBV27 and TRBJ1-2, with TRBD1 as a possible D gene (5 bases). CDR3 length equals 13 residues. The germline gives CDR1 MNHEY, CDR2 SMNVEV (reference sequence). Trimming left V 8 bases short and J 3 bases short, with 13 bases between. The CDR3 here is CASSPGTHYGYTF. In nucleotides, the CDR3 is TGTGCCAGCTCTCCCGGGACGCACTATGGCTACACCTTC.

This clonotype came up many times. This rearrangement joins TRBV12-3 or TRBV12-4 to TRBJ1-2; D might be TRBD1 (5 bases). Trimming shortened V by 4 bases and J by 4 bases, and 13 bases separated the two germline ends. The length of the CDR3 is 14 residues. The CDR3 loop is CASSSGGSSYGYTF. Written as DNA, the CDR3 is TGTGCCAGCAGTTCGGGGGGGTCCAGCTATGGCTACACCTTC.

This clonotype occurred once. This clone may be a read error of a much larger clone one base away. The final CDR3 position lacks the conserved phenylalanine or tryptophan, pointing to a likely read error. The J gene is TRBJ1-1, the V gene TRBV20-1; no firm D call. Trimming cost V 3 bases and J 11 bases, with 13 bases left between them. The germline V gene has CDR1 DFQATT and CDR2 SNEGSKA (reference sequence). The CDR3 runs 11 residues. The CDR3 DNA reads TGCAGTGCTAGTGGACGCGGAAGGGCTTTCCTT. Translated: CSASGRGRAFL.

This clonotype has just one count. The chain combines TRBV18 with TRBJ1-5; D might be TRBD1 (5 bases). The CDR3 contains 13 residues. V was cut by 2 bases and J by 8 bases, with 10 bases left in between. Germline V gene lookup returns CDR1 KGHSH and CDR2 LQKENI. This CDR3 is CASSPGAREPQHF. In nucleotides, the CDR3 is TGTGCCAGCTCACCAGGGGCTAGGGAGCCCCAGCATTTT.

V gene TRBV6-1 combines with J gene TRBJ2-3, with D maybe TRBD1 (5 bases). The CDR3 sequence is 14 residues long. In germline, CDR1 is MNHNS, CDR2 SASEGT. Trimming removed 7 bases from V and 2 bases from J, with 13 bases in between. CDR3 amino acids: CASTRTPDTDTQYF. In DNA, the CDR3 is TGTGCCAGCACTCGGACACCAGACACAGATACGCAGTATTTT.

This clonotype was detected many times. CDR3 sequence: CASSQPREPRTPLHF. In DNA form, the CDR3 reads TGTGCCAGCAGCCAACCCAGGGAACCCCGCACACCCCTCCACTTT. This rearrangement joins TRBV7-3 to TRBJ1-6; a possible D gene is TRBD1 (5 bases). V was trimmed by 5 bases and J by 11 bases, leaving 19 bases between them. Germline CDR1 SGHTA, CDR2 FQGTGA. CDR3 length equals 15 residues.

This clonotype has more than one count but fewer than ten. This chain connects TRBV3-1 to TRBJ2-7; 9 nucleotides align to TRBD1. CDR3 size: 15 residues. CDR1 and CDR2 from the germline V gene are LGHDT and YNNKEL (reference sequence). Trimming took 1 base from V and 2 from J; bases not matched to a gene: 3. The CDR3 DNA is TGTGCCAGCAGCCAAGGCGGGACAGGGACCTACGAGCAGTACTTC. Translating it yields CASSQGGTGTYEQYF.

This clonotype appeared many times. The chain couples TRBV10-1 to TRBJ2-7; 7 nucleotides agree with TRBD1. The CDR3 loop spans 14 amino acids. Trimming removed 2 bases from V and 4 bases from J; junction bases left unmatched: 5. Germline V gene sequence: CDR1 WNHNN, CDR2 SYGVQD (reference sequence). CDR3 nucleotides: TGCGCCAGCAGTGAGGGGACAGATATTTACGAGCAGTACTTC. It is translated as CASSEGTDIYEQYF.

The genes are TRBV19 and TRBJ2-5, with 12 bases fitting TRBD2. This CDR3 comprises 15 residues. CDR1 and CDR2 from the germline V gene are LNHDA and SQIVND (reference sequence). The V gene end was trimmed by 7 bases and the J gene end by 1 base; junction bases not matched to a gene: 4. CDR3: CASKLAGGLQETQYF. In nucleotides, the CDR3 is TGTGCCAGTAAACTAGCGGGGGGTCTCCAAGAGACCCAGTACTTC.

This clonotype was counted a few times. V gene TRBV6-1 combines with J gene TRBJ2-7; 7 nucleotides align to TRBD2. J lost 4 bases, V lost 6 bases, and 9 bases had no gene match. The CDR3 runs to 14 residues. Germline CDR1 reads MNHNS; CDR2 reads SASEGT. CDR3: CASSKGGGRYEQYF. In DNA, the CDR3 is TGTGCCAGCAGCAAAGGCGGGGGTCGGTACGAGCAGTACTTC.